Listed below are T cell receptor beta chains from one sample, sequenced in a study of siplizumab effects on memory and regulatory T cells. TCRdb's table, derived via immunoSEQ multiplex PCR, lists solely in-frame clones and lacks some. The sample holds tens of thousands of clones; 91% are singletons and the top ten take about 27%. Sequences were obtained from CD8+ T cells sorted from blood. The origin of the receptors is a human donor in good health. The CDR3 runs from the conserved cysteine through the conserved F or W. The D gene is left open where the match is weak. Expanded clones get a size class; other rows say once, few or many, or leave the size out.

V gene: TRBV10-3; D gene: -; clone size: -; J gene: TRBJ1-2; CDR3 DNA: TGTGCCATCAGTGAGTATAAGGGGCAGGATGGCTACACCTTC; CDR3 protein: CAISEYKGQDGYTF
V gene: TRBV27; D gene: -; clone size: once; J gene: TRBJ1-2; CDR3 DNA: TGTGCCAGCAGTTTTTCCCCAGGAGGATGGTGGGGCTACACCTTC; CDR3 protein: CASSFSPGGWWGYTF
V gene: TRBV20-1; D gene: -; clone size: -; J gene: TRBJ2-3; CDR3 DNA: TGCAGTAGCCTACCAGATACGCAGTATTTT; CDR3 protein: CSSLPDTQYF
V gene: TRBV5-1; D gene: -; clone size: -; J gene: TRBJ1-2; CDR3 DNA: TGCGCCAGCAGCTTGGAGGGGGGCTATGGCTACACCTTC; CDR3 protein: CASSLEGGYGYTF
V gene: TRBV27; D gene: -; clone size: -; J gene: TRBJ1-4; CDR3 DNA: TGTGCCAGCAGTTTGGGCGCTCGTTTGGGTGAAAAACTGTTTTTT; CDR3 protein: CASSLGARLGEKLFF
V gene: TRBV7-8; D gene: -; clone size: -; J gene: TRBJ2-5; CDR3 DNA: TGTGCCAGCAGCTTAGTTTCAATTTGGGTTAGTCAGACCCAGTACTTC; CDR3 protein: CASSLVSIWVSQTQYF
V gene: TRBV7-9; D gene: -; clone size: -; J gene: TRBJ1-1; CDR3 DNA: TGTGCCAGCAGCTTTTACACTGAAGCTTTCTTT; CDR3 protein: CASSFYTEAFF
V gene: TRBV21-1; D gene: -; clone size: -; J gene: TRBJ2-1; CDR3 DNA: TGTGCCAGCATGCCACAGAGATGTCGCTCAACGCCGGATGAGCAGTTCTTC; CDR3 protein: CASMPQRCRSTPDEQFF
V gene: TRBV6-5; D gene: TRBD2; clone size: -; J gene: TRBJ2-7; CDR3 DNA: TGTGCCAGCAGTTACCAGCCGGGACTAGTATCCTACGAGCAGTACTTC; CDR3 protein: CASSYQPGLVSYEQYF
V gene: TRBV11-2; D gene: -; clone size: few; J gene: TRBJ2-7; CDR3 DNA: TGTGCCAGCATCCTCAACCCCTACGAGCAGTACTTC; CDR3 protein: CASILNPYEQYF
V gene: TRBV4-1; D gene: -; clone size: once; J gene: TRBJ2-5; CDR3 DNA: TGCGCCAGCAGCCAAGTTTGGACAACTTTAGAGACCCAGTACTTC; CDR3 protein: CASSQVWTTLETQYF
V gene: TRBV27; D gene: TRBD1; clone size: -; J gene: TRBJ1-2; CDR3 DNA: TGTGCCAGCAGTCCGGGACAGGGTATTGTTTATGGCTACACCTTC; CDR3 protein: CASSPGQGIVYGYTF
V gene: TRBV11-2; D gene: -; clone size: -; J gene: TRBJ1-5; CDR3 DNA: TGTGCCAGCAGCCAATCAGTGGGCAATCAGCCCCAGCATTTT; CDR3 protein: CASSQSVGNQPQHF
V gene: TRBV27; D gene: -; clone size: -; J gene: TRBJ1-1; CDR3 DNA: TGTGCCAGCCGCGGACGCCTAGTCGCTGAAGCTTTCTTT; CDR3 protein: CASRGRLVAEAFF
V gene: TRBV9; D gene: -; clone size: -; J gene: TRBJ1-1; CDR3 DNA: TGTGCCAGCAGCGTAGAGGGCAGCGAAGCTTTCTTT; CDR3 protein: CASSVEGSEAFF
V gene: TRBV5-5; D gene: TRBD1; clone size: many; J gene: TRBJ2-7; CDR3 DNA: TGTGCCAGCAGCTCCTTGGTCGGACAGGGGGCATACGAGCAGTACTTC; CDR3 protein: CASSSLVGQGAYEQYF
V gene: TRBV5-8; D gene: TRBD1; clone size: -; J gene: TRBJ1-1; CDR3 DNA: TGTGCCAGCAGTTATATCACAGGGGGGAATGCAGCTTTCTTT; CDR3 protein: CASSYITGGNAAFF
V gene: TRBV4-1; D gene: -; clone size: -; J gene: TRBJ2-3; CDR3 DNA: TGCGCCAGCAGCATAGTGGGTAGCGGTAGCACAGATACGCAGTATTTT; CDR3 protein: CASSIVGSGSTDTQYF
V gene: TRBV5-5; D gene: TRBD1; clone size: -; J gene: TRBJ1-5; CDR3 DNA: TGTGCCAGCAGCTTGAGGTTTTGGGGACAGGCAAATCAGCCCCAGCATTTT; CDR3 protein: CASSLRFWGQANQPQHF
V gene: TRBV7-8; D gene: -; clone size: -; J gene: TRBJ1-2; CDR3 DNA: TGTGCCAGCAGCTTAGTGGTGGGGAGCTATGGCTACACCTTC; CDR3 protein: CASSLVVGSYGYTF
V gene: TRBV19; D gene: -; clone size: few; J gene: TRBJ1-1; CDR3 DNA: TGTGCCAGTTGTTTGGGGACTGAAGCTTTCTTT; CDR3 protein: CASCLGTEAFF
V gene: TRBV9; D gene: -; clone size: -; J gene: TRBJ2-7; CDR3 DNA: TGTGCCAGCAGCGTAGAGGGGACTCCCTCCTACGAGCAGTACTTC; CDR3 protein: CASSVEGTPSYEQYF
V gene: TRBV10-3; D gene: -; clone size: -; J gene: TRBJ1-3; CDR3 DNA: TGTGCCATCAGCCGCTTAGAGGACTCTGGAAACACCATATATTTT; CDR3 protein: CAISRLEDSGNTIYF
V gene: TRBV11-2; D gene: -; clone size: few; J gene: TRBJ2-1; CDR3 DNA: TGTGCCAGCACCCGGTTTATGGGTTACAATGAGCAGTTCTTC; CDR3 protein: CASTRFMGYNEQFF
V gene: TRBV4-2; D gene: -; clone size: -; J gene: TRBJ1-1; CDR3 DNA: TGTGCCAGCAGCCAAGTAGGGAACACTGAAGCTTTCTTT; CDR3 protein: CASSQVGNTEAFF
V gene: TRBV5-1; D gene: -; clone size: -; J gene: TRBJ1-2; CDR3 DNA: TGCGCCAGCAGCTTGGCCGGCAGCGAGTATGGCTACACCTTC; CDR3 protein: CASSLAGSEYGYTF
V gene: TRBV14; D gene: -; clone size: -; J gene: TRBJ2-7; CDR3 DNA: TGTGCCAGCAGAGGGGACGGCTCCTACGAGCAGTACTTC; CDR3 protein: CASRGDGSYEQYF
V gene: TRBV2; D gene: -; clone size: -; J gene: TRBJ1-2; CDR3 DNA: TGTGCCAGCAGTGAAGCGCTTCAGGGTGACTATGGCTACACCTTC; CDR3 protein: CASSEALQGDYGYTF
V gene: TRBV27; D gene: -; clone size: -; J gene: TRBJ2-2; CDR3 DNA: TGTGCCAGCAGTTTCTTTGAGAACACCGGGGAGCTGTTTTTT; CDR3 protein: CASSFFENTGELFF
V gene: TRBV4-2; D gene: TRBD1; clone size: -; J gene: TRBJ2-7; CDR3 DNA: TGTGCCAGCAGGACAGGGTCCCTTACGGAGCAGTACTTC; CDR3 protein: CASRTGSLTEQYF
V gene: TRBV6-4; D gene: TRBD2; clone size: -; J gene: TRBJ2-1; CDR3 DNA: TGTGCCAGCAGTGCCACAGCGGGAGTTTTCTACAATGAGCAGTTCTTC; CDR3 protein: CASSATAGVFYNEQFF
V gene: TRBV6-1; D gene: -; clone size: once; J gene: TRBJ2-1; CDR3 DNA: TGTGCCAGCAGTGGGGATAGCGGCCCTTACCGACTAACCTACAATGAGCAGTTCTTC; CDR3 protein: CASSGDSGPYRLTYNEQFF
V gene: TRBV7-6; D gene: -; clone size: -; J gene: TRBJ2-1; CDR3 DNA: TGTGCCAGCAGCTTAACCGACCAGCCTCTATACAATGAGCAGTTCTTC; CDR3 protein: CASSLTDQPLYNEQFF
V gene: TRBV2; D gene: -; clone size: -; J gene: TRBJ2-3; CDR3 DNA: TGTGCCACCCTTAGGAGGCCAGATACGCAGTATTTT; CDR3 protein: CATLRRPDTQYF
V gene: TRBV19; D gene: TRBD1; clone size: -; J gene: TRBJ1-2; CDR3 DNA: TGTGCCAGTCGGACAGGGGGCTATGGCTACACCTTC; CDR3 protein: CASRTGGYGYTF
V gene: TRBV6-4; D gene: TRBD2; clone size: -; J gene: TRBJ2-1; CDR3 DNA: TGTGCCAGCAGTCCCCTAGCGGGAGGGATCCATGAGCAGTTCTTC; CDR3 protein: CASSPLAGGIHEQFF
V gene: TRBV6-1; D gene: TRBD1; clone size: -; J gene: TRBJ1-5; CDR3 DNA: TGTGCCAGCAGTGGGGAAGTCAGGGGACAGTCCAATCAGCCCCAGCATTTT; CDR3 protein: CASSGEVRGQSNQPQHF
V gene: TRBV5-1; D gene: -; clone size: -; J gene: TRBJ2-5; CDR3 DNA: TGCGCCAGCAGCTTGTTTCCGTACCAAGAGACCCAGTACTTC; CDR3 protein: CASSLFPYQETQYF
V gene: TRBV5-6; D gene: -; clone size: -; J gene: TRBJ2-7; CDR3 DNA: TGTGCCAGCAGCTTGGCCGAAGTCGGATCCTACGAGCAGTACTTC; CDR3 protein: CASSLAEVGSYEQYF
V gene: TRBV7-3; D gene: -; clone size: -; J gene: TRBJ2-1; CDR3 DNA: TGTGCCAGCAGCTTATTATTGGGGAATGAGCAGTTCTTC; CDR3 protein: CASSLLLGNEQFF